This T cell receptor (beta chain) was captured by sequencing in a study of cytomegalovirus exposure and HLA in healthy donors (dated by TCRdb to about 2017). Describing the broader study: A later analysis indicated that the 110 or so validation repertoires were generated on the platform also employed for the 600 to 750 repertoires of the first cohort. The study was designed to test whether signatures of past pathogen exposure could be identified by cataloging public T cell receptors. Along with the roughly 700-subject first cohort, a separate validation cohort of around 110 different subjects was used. The study combined high-throughput TCR immunosequencing, statistical association of individual TCRs with disease status, and machine learning to predict cytomegalovirus infection status.

Paper-wide results and their limitations: A later analysis had no HLA typing for the validation cohort, so co-occurrence there was scored across all 130 or so repertoires. Most TCR sequences were observed very rarely across donors, whereas some public TCRs were present in many individuals. According to the authors, the approach could potentially be generalized to other disease states and immunological phenotypes. In the study, around 150 TCR beta chains were listed as associated with cytomegalovirus. In vitro tests confirmed that three of the cytomegalovirus-associated TCR beta chains recognize cytomegalovirus antigens. In a later analysis, TCRs clustered in the first cohort were found to also tend to co-occur in the approximately 110 validation repertoires, with 90% to 95% of cluster scores above 0. The classifier was reported to diagnose cytomegalovirus status with high specificity and sensitivity in both the original and validation cohorts.

Receptor amplification or capture employed the immunoSEQ multiplex PCR assay. The original methods were these. A statistical classification framework was built for diagnosing cytomegalovirus status from the catalog of TCR beta chain sequences. The immuneACCESS repertoire file appears here via TCRdb, limited to in-frame rearrangements. These files lack a portion of the clones; in checked studies, under half of the deficit traces to unresolved V genes, and the cause of the others is not known. The V and J calls and clone size come from that table; D and trimming were worked out from the DNA. The sample table contains 150,000 to 200,000 clones; only one count was recorded for approximately 89% of them. Around 7.2% of the sample is taken by the ten largest. Per the germline V gene (reference sequence), LNHDA is the CDR1 and SQIVND is the CDR2. Cut back by 9 bases and 2 bases, the V and J ends lie 16 bases apart. Inclusive of the bounding cysteine and phenylalanine, the CDR3 is 14 residues long. Kept here is only the CDR3 DNA, which spans 42 bases and is read in frame from base 1.

Donors formed part of the validation cohort, which comprised approximately 130 subjects and was distinct from the first cohort of 690 or so subjects. As to this clone: Its antigen remains undetermined. No clone much larger than this one lies a single base away; base qualities are absent.

Sequenced input: PBMCs. This receptor chain uses TRBV19 and TRBJ2-5; D gene: possibly TRBD2, on 6 matching bases. The TCR was taken from a man aged 25 to 45 in good health and CMV-seropositive. CDR3 loop: CASRSRDFQETQYF. The base sequence is TGTGCCAGCCGTAGCCGGGACTTTCAAGAGACCCAGTACTTC.